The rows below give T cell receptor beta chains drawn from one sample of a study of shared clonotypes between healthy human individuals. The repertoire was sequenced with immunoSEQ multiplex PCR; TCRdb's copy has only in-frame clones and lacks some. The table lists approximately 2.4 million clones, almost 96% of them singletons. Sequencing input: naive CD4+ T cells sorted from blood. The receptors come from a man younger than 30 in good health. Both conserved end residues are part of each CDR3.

CASSPGQGTPLHF | TRBV18 | 13 | TRBJ1-6
CASSQGAGDSPLHF | TRBV4-3 | 14 | TRBJ1-6
CASSLASGSYEQYF | TRBV5-1 | 14 | TRBJ2-7
CASSQTGDIQYF | TRBV5-1 | 12 | TRBJ2-4
CASSIAGGRGYTF | TRBV25-1 | 13 | TRBJ1-2
CASSLELAGGRYEQYF | TRBV7-2 | 16 | TRBJ2-7
CASSLGQIYGYTF | TRBV5-4 | 13 | TRBJ1-2
CAWRSPGGATGGTQYF | TRBV30 | 16 | TRBJ2-5
CASSLWTGTHEQYF | TRBV28 | 14 | TRBJ2-7
CASSFSTGEGEQYF | TRBV5-5 | 14 | TRBJ2-7
CASSPWGAGEQYF | TRBV27 | 13 | TRBJ2-7
CASSNRAGELFF | TRBV18 | 12 | TRBJ2-2
CASSLAFGQGVYEQYF | TRBV5-4 | 16 | TRBJ2-7
CASSLGYGEQYF | TRBV7-2 | 12 | TRBJ2-7
CASSLGTSGSNEQFF | TRBV5-1 | 15 | TRBJ2-1
CAWSVGGWTDTQYF | TRBV30 | 14 | TRBJ2-3
CASSSARGNEAFF | TRBV7-3 | 13 | TRBJ1-1
CASGVAGSVSYEQYF | TRBV10-2 | 15 | TRBJ2-7
CASSLEAWGSSYEQYF | TRBV7-2 | 16 | TRBJ2-7
CASIQGSSKGSSTEAFF | TRBV11-1 | 17 | TRBJ1-1
CSVLRGPTDTQYF | TRBV29-1 | 13 | TRBJ2-3
CASSIPGNSETQYF | TRBV19 | 14 | TRBJ2-5
CASSIGQGLTYEQYF | TRBV19 | 15 | TRBJ2-7
CASKAGGLQFYEQCF | TRBV28 | 15 | TRBJ2-7
CAWMLGTWNYGYTF | TRBV30 | 14 | TRBJ1-2
CASRPGAILAKNIQYF | TRBV11-2 | 16 | TRBJ2-4